This TCR beta chain stems from a study of T-cell memory formation after mild COVID-19. To note about this clonotype: The antigen is undetermined.

TCRdb reprocessed the 5' RACE reads via MiXCR and lists one record per CDR3 protein. The sample holds about 320,000 distinct CDR3 sequences, 14% seen once. This CDR3 has 14 residues. CDR1 and CDR2 from the germline V gene are MRHNA and SNTAGT. Trimming cost V 8 bases and J 5 bases, with 19 bases left between them. Study-wide findings and caveats: Certain responding clones were present in pre-infection memory, suggesting participation of cross-reactive memory. Contracting CD8+ clones were enriched in EMRA, CD4+ mainly in CM and EM.

The sequenced sample consisted of PBMCs or a T cell subset sorted from them (not recorded which). The J gene is TRBJ2-7, the V gene TRBV6-4, with D possibly being TRBD1 or TRBD2 (5 bases each). The sequence was collected from a man between 18 and 35 years old who had mild COVID-19 (a few samples of this study predate the infection). Cell type and time point are not known. The CDR3 DNA follows: TGTGCCAGCCCGACCAGGGAGAGAAAGGACGAGCAGTACGTC. Protein sequence: CASPTRERKDEQYV.